This entry lists 9 T cell receptor beta chains sequenced from one sample in a study of blood T cell repertoires in COVID-19. Data came from immunoSEQ multiplex PCR; TCRdb stores just in-frame clones and leaves some out. There are roughly 250,000 clones in the sample; 88% occur only once, and around 3.1% lies in the top ten. Material: PBMCs or T cells enriched from blood (not recorded which). The receptors here all came from a woman between 40 and 55 years old who had been exposed to COVID-19.

The chain employs TRBV24-1 and TRBJ2-3, with 9 nucleotides matching TRBD1. CDR1 KGHDR and CDR2 SFDVKD come from the germline V gene. This CDR3 has 17 residues. Unmatched junction bases numbered 9, after V lost 4 bases and J lost 2 bases. The CDR3: CATSDSWGQGSTDTQYF. The CDR3, as DNA: TGTGCCACCAGTGACTCTTGGGGACAGGGCTCCACAGATACGCAGTATTTT.

The sample holds one count of this clone. The chain links TRBV11-2 to TRBJ1-5; a weak D match, TRBD1 (5 bases). V lost 1 base and J 0 bases, leaving 10 bases between the germline ends. The germline CDR1 and CDR2 sequences are SGHAT and FQNNGV. The CDR3 is 16 amino acids. The CDR3 nucleotides are TGTGCCAGCAGCTTAGGACAGTTCAATAGCAATCAGCCCCAGCATTTT. Protein: CASSLGQFNSNQPQHF. The entire variable domain, with the rest obtained from reference TRBV11-2 and TRBJ1-5, is as follows: EAGVAQSPRYKIIEKRQSVAFWCNPISGHATLYWYQQILGQGPKLLIQFQNNGVVDDSQLPKDRFSAERLKGVDSTLKIQPAKLEDSAVYLCASSLGQFNSNQPQHFGDGTRLSIL.

The DNA for the CDR3 is TGTGCCAGCAGCCTGGGACAGGGAAGTGGATACGAGCAGTACGTC. It codes for CASSLGQGSGYEQYV. The chain uses TRBV7-3 and TRBJ2-7; 9 nucleotides align to TRBD1. The CDR3 extends over 15 amino acids. Unmatched junction bases numbered 9, after V lost 5 bases and J lost 4 bases. From germline, CDR1 is SGHTA and CDR2 FQGTGA.

The rearrangement links TRBV3-1 (or the pseudogene TRBV3-2) to TRBJ1-2, with 10 bases lining up with TRBD1. There are 15 residues in the CDR3. In germline, CDR1 is LGHDT, CDR2 YNNKEL (reference sequence). With V trimmed by 4 bases and J by 7 bases, 9 bases remained unmatched. Written as DNA, the CDR3 is TGTGCCAGCAGCCGGACAGGGGGAGTTTACTTTGGCTACACCTTC. Residues: CASSRTGGVYFGYTF.

The chain recombines TRBV7-9 with TRBJ2-1; TRBD2 matches 11 bases. Germline V gene lookup returns CDR1 SEHNR and CDR2 FQNEAQ (reference sequence). The CDR3 extends over 16 amino acids. V gave up 5 bases and J gave up 6 bases; unmatched junction bases: 9. CDR3 nucleotide sequence: TGTGCCAGCAGCAAGACCCACGGGACTAGCGGCAATGAGCAGTTCTTC. Its translation is CASSKTHGTSGNEQFF.

This clone is a singleton in its sample. The chain couples TRBV12-5 to TRBJ1-6, with D unclear. From germline, CDR1 is LGHNT and CDR2 FRNRAP. V was cut by 3 bases and J by 9 bases, with 12 bases left in between. The CDR3 consists of 14 residues. The chain's CDR3 is CASGLALATSPLHF. The CDR3 region has the DNA TGTGCTAGTGGTTTAGCTCTAGCGACTTCACCCCTCCACTTT.

The chain recombines TRBV7-3 with TRBJ2-2; 10 nucleotides match TRBD1. The CDR3 length is 17 residues. V lost 5 bases, J lost 1 base, and 7 bases stayed unmatched. CDR1 is SGHTA and CDR2 is FQGTGA in the germline V gene. The CDR3 DNA is TGTGCCAGCAGCCATAACCGGGACAGGGGGAACACCGGGGAGCTGTTTTTT. It translates to CASSHNRDRGNTGELFF.

The CDR3 is CASSQDWGGTYNEQFF. The DNA of the CDR3 is TGCGCCAGCAGCCAAGATTGGGGAGGGACCTACAATGAGCAGTTCTTC. The chain combines TRBV4-3 with TRBJ2-1; 7 nucleotides line up with TRBD2. J lost 2 bases, V lost 0 bases, and 4 bases had no gene match. CDR1 and CDR2 (germline): LGHNA, YSLEER. CDR3 size: 16 residues.

This clone was seen just once. The gene calls are TRBV27 and TRBJ2-2, with a tentative D call TRBD1 (6 bases). This CDR3 has 16 amino acids. Trimming removed 5 bases from V and 2 bases from J, with 15 bases in between. Per the germline V gene, CDR1 is MNHEY and CDR2 is SMNVEV (reference sequence). CDR3 DNA: TGTGCCAGCAGTAAACAGGGTCCCTTTAACACCGGGGAGCTGTTTTTT. It encodes CASSKQGPFNTGELFF.